Below are 21 T cell receptor beta chains sequenced from a single sample in a study of blood T cell repertoires in COVID-19. Generated by immunoSEQ multiplex PCR, the TCRdb table keeps only in-frame clones and is missing some. The sample carries about 58,000 clones, over 75% recorded once. Sequenced input: peripheral blood. The receptors here all came from a man in his sixties with COVID-19, enrolled during active disease.

This clone was found a few times. The chain combines TRBV19 with TRBJ2-2; no reliable D call. V was cut by 6 bases and J by 8 bases, with 10 bases left in between. From germline, CDR1 is LNHDA and CDR2 SQIVND (reference sequence). The length of the CDR3 is 12 residues. CDR3 sequence: CASSRMAGELFF. The CDR3 coding sequence is TGTGCCAGTAGCAGGATGGCGGGGGAGCTGTTTTTT.

This clone was counted only a few times. The chain couples TRBV7-3 to TRBJ2-2; D is unclear. V lost 0 bases and J 5 bases, leaving 7 bases between the germline ends. The CDR3 extends over 14 amino acids. The germline gives CDR1 SGHTA, CDR2 FQGTGA. This chain's CDR3 is CASSLTTRTGELFF. The CDR3 DNA follows: TGTGCCAGCAGCTTAACCACGAGGACCGGGGAGCTGTTTTTT.

The V call is TRBV7-8, the J call TRBJ2-7, with 7 bases matching TRBD1. Germline CDR1 and CDR2: SGHVS and FQNEAQ. The CDR3 sequence is 19 residues long. V was pared by 3 bases and J by 4 bases, with 21 bases of the junction left unmatched. The CDR3 nucleotides are TGTGCCAGCAGCTTCCGTCCCGGGACAGACCTCCGTGGGGTTTACGAGCAGTACTTC. The encoded protein is CASSFRPGTDLRGVYEQYF.

The chain joins TRBV9 to TRBJ2-5; 7 bases match TRBD2. V gave up 4 bases and J gave up 5 bases; unmatched junction bases: 11. Germline V lookup: CDR1 SGDLS, CDR2 YYNGEE. CDR3 size: 15 residues. CDR3 nucleotide sequence: TGTGCCAGCAGCCCCTCTGGGAGGGGAGGGGAGACCCAGTACTTC. This sequence encodes CASSPSGRGGETQYF.

The chain is built from TRBV7-9 and TRBJ1-1; 7 bases align to TRBD1. The CDR3 totals 14 residues. Germline values: CDR1 SEHNR, CDR2 FQNEAQ (reference sequence). Germline trimming cut 5 bases from V and 5 bases from J; bases unmatched to any gene: 8. CDR3: CASSPTGARTEAFF. CDR3 nucleotide sequence: TGTGCCAGCAGCCCTACAGGGGCCCGGACTGAAGCTTTCTTT.

J is TRBJ1-1 and V is TRBV6-5; 10 nucleotides match TRBD1. This CDR3 is 14 amino acids long. CDR1 MNHEY and CDR2 SVGAGI come from the germline V gene. V lost 5 bases and J lost 5; bases outside the gene matches: 5. CDR3 DNA sequence: TGTGCCAGCAGTCGCGACAGGGGGCGGACTGAAGCTTTCTTT. Translation: CASSRDRGRTEAFF.

The chain combines TRBV27 with TRBJ1-2, with D possibly TRBD1 on 6 matching bases. Germline V gene data show CDR1 as MNHEY and CDR2 as SMNVEV (reference sequence). CDR3 length: 17 amino acids. Between the trimmed V and J ends, which lost 6 bases and 0 bases, there was a span of 20 bases. The CDR3: CASRPHRTDFTNYGYTF. The CDR3 DNA follows: TGTGCCAGCAGACCGCATAGGACAGACTTTACTAACTATGGCTACACCTTC.

This clone is medium-sized (0.01 to 0.1%) in the sample. The DNA of the CDR3 is TGCGCCAGCAGCCAAGAGGAGGCAGGGGGTGTGAATGAGCAGTTCTTC. It specifies CASSQEEAGGVNEQFF. The chain uses TRBV4-1 and TRBJ2-1; 7 positions agree with TRBD1. V gave up 0 bases and J gave up 7 bases; unmatched junction bases: 9. The length of the CDR3 is 16 residues. Germline CDR1 reads MGHRA; CDR2 reads YSYEKL.

The CDR3 protein is CASSYVASGPYEQYF. CDR3 DNA: TGTGCCAGCAGTTACGTGGCTAGCGGGCCCTACGAGCAGTACTTC. The genes are TRBV6-5 and TRBJ2-7; TRBD2 matches at 8 bases. CDR3 length: 15 amino acids. Germline values: CDR1 MNHEY, CDR2 SVGAGI. The ends lost 2 bases at V and 2 bases at J; junction bases unmatched: 5.

The chain carries TRBV9 and TRBJ2-3; D is uncertain. The V end lost 0 bases, the J end lost 1 base, and 9 bases lay between the germline ends. Germline CDR1 is SGDLS and CDR2 is YYNGEE. CDR3 size: 15 residues. CDR3 in DNA: TGTGCCAGCAGCGTAGGTTCCTACGGCACAGATACGCAGTATTTT. Translated, it gives CASSVGSYGTDTQYF.

The rearrangement links TRBV5-1 to TRBJ2-3; 11 bases agree with TRBD2. Germline V gives CDR1 SGHRS, CDR2 YFSETQ. The CDR3 is 15 residues long. Losses at the gene ends were 3 bases for V and 5 bases for J; bases not matched to a gene: 5. CDR3 region: CASSYTSGGRDTQYF. CDR3 DNA: TGCGCCAGCAGCTACACTAGCGGGGGCAGAGATACGCAGTATTTT.

The gene calls are TRBV5-1 and TRBJ1-2; 8 positions agree with TRBD1. CDR3 length: 12 amino acids. CDR1 is SGHRS and CDR2 is YFSETQ in the germline V gene. V was clipped by 2 bases and J by 9 bases; unmatched bases: 3. CDR3 sequence: CASSFDRGRYTF. The CDR3 bases are TGCGCCAGCAGCTTCGACAGGGGTCGCTACACCTTC.

Regarding this clone: This specimen includes other DNA sequences encoding the same CDR3. This rearrangement joins TRBV5-4 to TRBJ1-6; 7 bases match TRBD1. After removal of 4 bases from V and 6 bases from J, the junction contained 10 bases not matched to a gene. Germline V gives CDR1 SGHNT, CDR2 YYREEE (reference sequence). The CDR3 sequence is 16 residues long. CDR3 coding DNA: TGTGCCAGCAGCCCTGGTCGGGGACAGCTTAATTCACCCCTCCACTTT. Protein: CASSPGRGQLNSPLHF.

This clone was counted a single time. The chain uses TRBV6-2 or TRBV6-3 and TRBJ2-2; 8 bases match TRBD1. The V and J ends lost 0 bases and 4 bases, in that order; junction bases with no gene match: 7. The germline V gene encodes CDR1 MNHEY and CDR2 SVGEGT. This CDR3 contains 17 residues. Here the CDR3 DNA reads TGTGCCAGCAGTTACTCGCGGACAGGGCGAACCACCGGGGAGCTGTTTTTT. Residues: CASSYSRTGRTTGELFF.

The V call is TRBV19, the J call TRBJ2-7; D might be TRBD2 (5 bases). Germline loops: CDR1 LNHDA, CDR2 SQIVND (reference sequence). The ends were cut back, 0 bases at V and 6 bases at J, with 6 bases in the middle. The CDR3 is made up of 12 amino acids. The DNA of the CDR3 is TGTGCCAGTAGTATAGACGGGGTCGAGCAGTACTTC. It specifies CASSIDGVEQYF.

This chain connects TRBV11-2 to TRBJ2-1, with 11 bases fitting TRBD2. Germline CDR1 SGHAT, CDR2 FQNNGV. This CDR3 has 15 amino acids. V was clipped by 6 bases and J by 7 bases; unmatched bases: 8. The CDR3 bases are TGTGCCAGCAGTTCATTAGCGGGGGGGGAAAATGAGCAGTTCTTC. This gives the protein CASSSLAGGENEQFF.

This chain links TRBV5-4 with TRBJ2-1; 7 positions agree with TRBD2. The CDR3 totals 15 residues. CDR1 is SGHNT and CDR2 is YYREEE in the germline V gene (reference sequence). Trimming cost V 6 bases and J 2 bases; bases outside gene matches: 8. CDR3 in DNA: TGTGCCAGCACCCCTACTAGCGCACCCTACAATGAGCAGTTCTTC. Translation gives CASTPTSAPYNEQFF.

Of note for this clone: The same CDR3 is also encoded by other DNA sequences in this sample. The genes are TRBV4-1 and TRBJ2-7; perhaps TRBD2 as D (5 bases). Between the trimmed V and J ends, which lost 1 base and 4 bases, there was a span of 11 bases. The germline gives CDR1 MGHRA, CDR2 YSYEKL. The CDR3 extends over 14 amino acids. The CDR3 here is CASSQVGRTYEQYF. CDR3 sequence (DNA): TGCGCCAGCAGCCAAGTAGGCAGGACTTACGAGCAGTACTTC.

V is TRBV5-4 and J is TRBJ1-1; D unclear. Germline values: CDR1 SGHNT, CDR2 YYREEE (reference sequence). The CDR3 has 15 amino acids. The V gene lost 4 bases and the J gene lost 2 bases, with 15 bases spanning the gap. CDR3 protein: CASSANGGSNTEAFF. The CDR3 DNA reads TGTGCCAGCAGCGCTAATGGAGGAAGCAACACTGAAGCTTTCTTT. The variable domain in full, with the rest retrieved from reference TRBV5-4 and TRBJ1-1, is ETGVTQSPTHLIKTRGQQVTLRCSSQSGHNTVSWYQQALGQGPQFIFQYYREEENGRGNFPPRFSGLQFPNYSSELNVNALELDDSALYLCASSANGGSNTEAFFGQGTRLTVV.

In this sample, this clone turned up a few times. The chain links TRBV2 to TRBJ1-2; 7 nucleotides match TRBD1. CDR1 is SNHLY, CDR2 FYNNEI, per germline. V lost 5 bases to trimming and J lost 6 bases; unmatched junction nucleotides: 12. This CDR3 comprises 15 residues. CDR3 coding DNA: TGTGCCAGCAGTAGCCCTACACAGGGGAGGAATGGCTACACCTTC. It encodes CASSSPTQGRNGYTF.

The chain employs TRBV3-1 (or the pseudogene TRBV3-2) and TRBJ2-3; D gene ambiguous. This CDR3 has 12 amino acids. V dropped 5 bases and J dropped 4 bases, with 7 bases sitting between them. Germline lookup yields CDR1 LGHDT and CDR2 YNNKEL (reference sequence). The CDR3 here is CASSYGSDTQYF. The DNA for the CDR3 is TGTGCCAGCAGCTACGGGTCAGATACGCAGTATTTT.